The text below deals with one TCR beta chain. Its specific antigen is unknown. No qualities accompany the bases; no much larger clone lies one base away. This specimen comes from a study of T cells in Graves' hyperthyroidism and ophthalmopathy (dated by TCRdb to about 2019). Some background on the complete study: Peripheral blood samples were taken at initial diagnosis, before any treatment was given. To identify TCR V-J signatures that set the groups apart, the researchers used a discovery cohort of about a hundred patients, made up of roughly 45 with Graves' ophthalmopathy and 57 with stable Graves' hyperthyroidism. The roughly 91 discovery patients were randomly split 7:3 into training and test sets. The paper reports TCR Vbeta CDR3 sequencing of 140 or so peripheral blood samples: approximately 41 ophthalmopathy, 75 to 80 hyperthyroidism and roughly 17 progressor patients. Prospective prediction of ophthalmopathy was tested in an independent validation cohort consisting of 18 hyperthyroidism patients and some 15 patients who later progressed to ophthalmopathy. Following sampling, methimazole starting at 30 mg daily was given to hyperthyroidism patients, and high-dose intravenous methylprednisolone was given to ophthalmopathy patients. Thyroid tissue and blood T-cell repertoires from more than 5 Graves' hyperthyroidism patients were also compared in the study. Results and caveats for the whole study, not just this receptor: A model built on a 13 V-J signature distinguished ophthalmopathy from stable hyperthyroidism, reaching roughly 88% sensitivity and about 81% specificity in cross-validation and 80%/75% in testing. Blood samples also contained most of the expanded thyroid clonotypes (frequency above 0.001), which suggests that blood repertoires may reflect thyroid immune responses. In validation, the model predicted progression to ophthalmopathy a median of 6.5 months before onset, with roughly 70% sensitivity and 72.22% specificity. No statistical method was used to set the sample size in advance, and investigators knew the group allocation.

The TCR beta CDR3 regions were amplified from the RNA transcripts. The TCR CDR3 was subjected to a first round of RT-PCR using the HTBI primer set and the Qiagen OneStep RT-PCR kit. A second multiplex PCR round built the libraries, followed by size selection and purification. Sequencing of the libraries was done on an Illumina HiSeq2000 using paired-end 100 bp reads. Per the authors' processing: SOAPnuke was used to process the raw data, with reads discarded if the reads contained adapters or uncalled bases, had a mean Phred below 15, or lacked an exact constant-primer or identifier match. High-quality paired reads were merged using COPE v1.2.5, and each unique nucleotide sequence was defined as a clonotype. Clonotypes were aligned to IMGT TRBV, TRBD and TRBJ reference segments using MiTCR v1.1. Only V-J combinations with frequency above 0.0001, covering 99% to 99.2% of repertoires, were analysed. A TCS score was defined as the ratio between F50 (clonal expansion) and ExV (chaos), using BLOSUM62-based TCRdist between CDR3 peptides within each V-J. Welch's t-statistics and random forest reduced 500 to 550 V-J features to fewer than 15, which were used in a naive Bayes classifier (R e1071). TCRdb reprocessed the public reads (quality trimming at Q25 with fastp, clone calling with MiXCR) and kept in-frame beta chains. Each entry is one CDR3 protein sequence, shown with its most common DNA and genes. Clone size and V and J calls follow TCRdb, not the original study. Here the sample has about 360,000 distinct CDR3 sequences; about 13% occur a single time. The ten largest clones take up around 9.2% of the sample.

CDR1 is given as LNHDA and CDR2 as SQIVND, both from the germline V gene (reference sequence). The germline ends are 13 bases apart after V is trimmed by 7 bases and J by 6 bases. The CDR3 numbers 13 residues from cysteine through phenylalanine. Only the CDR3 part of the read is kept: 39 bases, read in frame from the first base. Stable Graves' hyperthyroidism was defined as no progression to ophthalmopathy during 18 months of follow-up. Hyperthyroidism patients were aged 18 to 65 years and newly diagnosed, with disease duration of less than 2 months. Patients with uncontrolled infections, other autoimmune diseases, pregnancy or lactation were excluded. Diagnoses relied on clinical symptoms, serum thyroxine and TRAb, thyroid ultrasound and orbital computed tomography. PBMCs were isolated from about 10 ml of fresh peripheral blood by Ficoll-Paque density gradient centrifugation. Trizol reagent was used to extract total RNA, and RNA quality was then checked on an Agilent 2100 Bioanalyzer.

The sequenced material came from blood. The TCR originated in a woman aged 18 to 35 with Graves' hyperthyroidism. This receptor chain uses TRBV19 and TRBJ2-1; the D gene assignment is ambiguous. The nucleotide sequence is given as TGTGCCAGTAAGAGGTCTGAATCCAATGAGCAGTTCTTC. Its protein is CASKRSESNEQFF.